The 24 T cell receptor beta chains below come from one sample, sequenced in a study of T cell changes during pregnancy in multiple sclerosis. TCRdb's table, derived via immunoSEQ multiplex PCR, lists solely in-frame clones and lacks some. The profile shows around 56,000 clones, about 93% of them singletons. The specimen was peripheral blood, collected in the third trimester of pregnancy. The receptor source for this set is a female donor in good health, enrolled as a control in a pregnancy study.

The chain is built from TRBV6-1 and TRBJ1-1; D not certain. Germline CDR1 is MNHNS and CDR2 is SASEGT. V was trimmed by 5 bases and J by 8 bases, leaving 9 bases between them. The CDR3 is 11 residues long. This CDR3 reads CASSIHTEAFF. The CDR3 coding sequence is TGTGCCAGCAGTATCCATACAGAAGCTTTCTTT.

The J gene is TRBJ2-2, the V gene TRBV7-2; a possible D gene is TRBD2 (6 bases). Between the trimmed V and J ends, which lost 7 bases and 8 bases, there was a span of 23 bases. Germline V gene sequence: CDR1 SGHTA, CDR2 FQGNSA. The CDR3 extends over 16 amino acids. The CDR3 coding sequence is TGTGCCAGCAACCCCCAGGAGGGGCTACCGCAGGGGGAGCTGTTTTTT. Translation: CASNPQEGLPQGELFF.

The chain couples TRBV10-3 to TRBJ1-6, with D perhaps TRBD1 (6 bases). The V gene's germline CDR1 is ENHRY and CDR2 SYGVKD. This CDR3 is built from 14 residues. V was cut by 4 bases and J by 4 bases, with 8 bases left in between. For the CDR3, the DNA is TGTGCCATCAGTGGGACAGATTATAATTCACCCCTCCACTTT. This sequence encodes CAISGTDYNSPLHF.

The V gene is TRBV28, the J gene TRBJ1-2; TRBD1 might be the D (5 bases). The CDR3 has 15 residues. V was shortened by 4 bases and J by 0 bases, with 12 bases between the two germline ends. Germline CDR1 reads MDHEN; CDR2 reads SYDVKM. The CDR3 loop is CASSSGAISNYGYTF. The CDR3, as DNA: TGTGCCAGCAGTTCTGGGGCTATATCTAACTATGGCTACACCTTC.

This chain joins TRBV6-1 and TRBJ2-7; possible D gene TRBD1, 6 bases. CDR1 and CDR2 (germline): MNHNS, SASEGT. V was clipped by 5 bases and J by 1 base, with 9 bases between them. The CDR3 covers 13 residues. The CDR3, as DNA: TGTGCCAGCAGTTCTACAGGGTCCTACGAGCAGTACTTC. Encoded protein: CASSSTGSYEQYF.

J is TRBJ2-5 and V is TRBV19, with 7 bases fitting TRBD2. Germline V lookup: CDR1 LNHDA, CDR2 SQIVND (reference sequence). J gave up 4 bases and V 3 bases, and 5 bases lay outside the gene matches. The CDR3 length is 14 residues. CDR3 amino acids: CASSIRGRGETQYF. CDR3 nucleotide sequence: TGTGCCAGTAGTATCCGGGGGAGGGGAGAGACCCAGTACTTC.

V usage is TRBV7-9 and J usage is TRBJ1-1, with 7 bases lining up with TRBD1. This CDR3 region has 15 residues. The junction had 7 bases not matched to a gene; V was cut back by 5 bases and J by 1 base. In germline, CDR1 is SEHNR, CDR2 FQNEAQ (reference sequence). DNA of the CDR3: TGTGCCAGCAGCCCTTCCGGGACAGAGAACACTGAAGCTTTCTTT. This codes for CASSPSGTENTEAFF.

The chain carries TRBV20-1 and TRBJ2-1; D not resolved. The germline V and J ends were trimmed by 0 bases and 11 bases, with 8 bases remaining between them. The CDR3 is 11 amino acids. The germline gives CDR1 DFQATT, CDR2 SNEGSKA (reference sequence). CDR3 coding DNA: TGCAGTGCTAGAGAACAAACGCAGCAGTTCTTC. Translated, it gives CSAREQTQQFF.

The CDR3 nucleotides read TGTGCCAGCAGCTTCCGGGACAGGGAAGGTATCGGCTACACCTTC. It translates to CASSFRDREGIGYTF. This sequence joins TRBV7-2 and TRBJ1-2, with 9 bases identical to TRBD1. The CDR3 is 15 amino acids. Trimming took 3 bases from V and 8 from J; bases not matched to a gene: 10. Germline-derived CDR1 and CDR2 are SGHTA and FQGNSA. Full variable domain (remainder filled in from reference TRBV7-2 and TRBJ1-2): GAGVSQSPSNKVTEKGKDVELRCDPISGHTALYWYRQSLGQGLEFLIYFQGNSAPDKSGLPSDRFSAERTGGSVSTLTIQRTQQEDSAVYLCASSFRDREGIGYTFGSGTRLTVV.

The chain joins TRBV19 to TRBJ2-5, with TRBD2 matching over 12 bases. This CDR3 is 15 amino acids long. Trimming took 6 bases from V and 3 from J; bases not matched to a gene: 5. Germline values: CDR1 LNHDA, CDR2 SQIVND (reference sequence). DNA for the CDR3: TGTGCCAGTAGCCCCGGACTAGCGGGGAAAGAGACCCAGTACTTC. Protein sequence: CASSPGLAGKETQYF.

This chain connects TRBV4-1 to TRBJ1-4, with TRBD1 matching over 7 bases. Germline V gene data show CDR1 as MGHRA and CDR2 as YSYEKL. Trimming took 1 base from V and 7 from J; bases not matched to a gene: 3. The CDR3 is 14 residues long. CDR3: CASSQGQGVEKLFF. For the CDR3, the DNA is TGCGCCAGCAGCCAAGGGCAGGGGGTTGAAAAACTGTTTTTT.

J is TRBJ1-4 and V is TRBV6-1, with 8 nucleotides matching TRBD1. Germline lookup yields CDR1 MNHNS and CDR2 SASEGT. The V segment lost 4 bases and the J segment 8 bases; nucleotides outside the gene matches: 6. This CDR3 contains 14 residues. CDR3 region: CASSGTGWYEKLFF. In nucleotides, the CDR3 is TGTGCCAGCAGTGGGACAGGGTGGTACGAAAAACTGTTTTTT.

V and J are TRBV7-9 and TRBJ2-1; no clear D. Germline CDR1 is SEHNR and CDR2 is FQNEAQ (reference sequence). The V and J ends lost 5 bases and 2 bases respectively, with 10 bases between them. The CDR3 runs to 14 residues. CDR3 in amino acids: CASSPEPPYNEQFF. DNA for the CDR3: TGTGCCAGCAGCCCCGAGCCCCCCTACAATGAGCAGTTCTTC.

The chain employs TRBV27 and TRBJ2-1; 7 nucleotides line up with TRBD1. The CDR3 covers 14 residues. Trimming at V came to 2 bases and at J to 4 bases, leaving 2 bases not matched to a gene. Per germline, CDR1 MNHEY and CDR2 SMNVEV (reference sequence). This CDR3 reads CASSLRQGYNEQFF. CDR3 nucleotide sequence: TGTGCCAGCAGTTTAAGACAGGGTTACAATGAGCAGTTCTTC.

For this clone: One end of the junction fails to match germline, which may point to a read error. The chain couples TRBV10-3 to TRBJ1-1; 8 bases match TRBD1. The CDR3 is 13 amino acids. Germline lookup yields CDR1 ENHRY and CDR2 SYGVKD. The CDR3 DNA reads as TGTGCCATCAGTGGACAGGGGAACGCTGAAGCTTTCTTT. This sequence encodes CAISGQGNAEAFF.

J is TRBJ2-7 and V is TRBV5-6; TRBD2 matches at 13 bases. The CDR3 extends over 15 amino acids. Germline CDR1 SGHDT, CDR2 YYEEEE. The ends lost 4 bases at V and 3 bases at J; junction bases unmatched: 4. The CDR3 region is CASSGTSGVLYEQYF. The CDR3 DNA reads TGTGCCAGCAGCGGGACTAGCGGGGTACTCTACGAGCAGTACTTC. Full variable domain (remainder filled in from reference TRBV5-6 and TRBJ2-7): DAGVTQSPTHLIKTRGQQVTLRCSPKSGHDTVSWYQQALGQGPQFIFQYYEEEERQRGNFPDRFSGHQFPNYSSELNVNALLLGDSALYLCASSGTSGVLYEQYFGPGTRLTVT.

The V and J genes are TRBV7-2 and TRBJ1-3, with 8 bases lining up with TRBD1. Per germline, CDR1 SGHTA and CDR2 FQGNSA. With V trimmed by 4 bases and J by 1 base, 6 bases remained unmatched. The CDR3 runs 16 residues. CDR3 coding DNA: TGTGCCAGCAGCTGGGGGACAGGAGTATCTGGAAACACCATATATTTT. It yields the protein CASSWGTGVSGNTIYF.

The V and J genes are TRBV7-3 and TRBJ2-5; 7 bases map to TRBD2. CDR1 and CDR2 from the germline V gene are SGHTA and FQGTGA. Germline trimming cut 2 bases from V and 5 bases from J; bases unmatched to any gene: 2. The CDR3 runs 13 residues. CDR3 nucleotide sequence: TGTGCCAGCAGCTTACAAGCGGGGGAGACCCAGTACTTC. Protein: CASSLQAGETQYF. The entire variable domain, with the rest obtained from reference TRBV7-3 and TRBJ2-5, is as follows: GAGVSQTPSNKVTEKGKYVELRCDPISGHTALYWYRQSLGQGPEFLIYFQGTGAADDSGLPNDRFFAVRPEGSVSTLKIQRTERGDSAVYLCASSLQAGETQYFGPGTRLLVL.

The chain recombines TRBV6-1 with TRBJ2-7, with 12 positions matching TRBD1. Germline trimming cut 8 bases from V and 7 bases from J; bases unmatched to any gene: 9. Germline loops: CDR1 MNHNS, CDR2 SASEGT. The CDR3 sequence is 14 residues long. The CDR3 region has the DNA TGTGCCAGCGCGGGAGGGACAGGGGGCCGAGAGCAGTACTTC. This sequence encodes CASAGGTGGREQYF.

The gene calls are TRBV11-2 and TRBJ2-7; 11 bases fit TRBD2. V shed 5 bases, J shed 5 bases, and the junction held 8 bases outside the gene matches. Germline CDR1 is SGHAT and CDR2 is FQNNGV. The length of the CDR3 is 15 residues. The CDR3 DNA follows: TGTGCCAGCAGCCGGACTAGCGGGTGGACTGACGAGCAGTACTTC. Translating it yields CASSRTSGWTDEQYF.

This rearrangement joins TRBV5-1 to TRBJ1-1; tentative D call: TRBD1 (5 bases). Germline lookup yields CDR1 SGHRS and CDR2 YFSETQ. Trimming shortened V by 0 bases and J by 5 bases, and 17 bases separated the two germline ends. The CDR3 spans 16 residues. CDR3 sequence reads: CASSLDVRVDRTEAFF. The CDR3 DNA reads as TGCGCCAGCAGCTTGGACGTCAGGGTGGATCGGACTGAAGCTTTCTTT.

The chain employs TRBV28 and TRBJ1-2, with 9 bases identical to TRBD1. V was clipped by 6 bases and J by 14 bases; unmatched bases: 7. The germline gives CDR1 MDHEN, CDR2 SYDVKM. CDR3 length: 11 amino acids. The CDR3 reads CASSQGQGKTF. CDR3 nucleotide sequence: TGTGCCAGCAGCCAGGGACAGGGAAAGACCTTC.

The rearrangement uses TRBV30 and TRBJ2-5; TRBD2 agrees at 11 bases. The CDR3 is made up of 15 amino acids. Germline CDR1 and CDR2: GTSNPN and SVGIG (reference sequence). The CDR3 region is CAFGRGTSGQETQYF. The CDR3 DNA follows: TGTGCTTTTGGGCGGGGGACTAGCGGTCAAGAGACCCAGTACTTC.

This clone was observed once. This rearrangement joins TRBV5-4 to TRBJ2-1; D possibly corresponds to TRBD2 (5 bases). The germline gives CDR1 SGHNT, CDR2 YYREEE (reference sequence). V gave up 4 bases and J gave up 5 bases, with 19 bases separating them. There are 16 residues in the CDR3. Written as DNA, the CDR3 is TGTGCCAGCAGCCAGCACGGGAACCTTGAGGACAATGAGCAGTTCTTC. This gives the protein CASSQHGNLEDNEQFF.